The clone carrying this TCR beta chain has just a few counts. This sample is part of a study of blood T cell repertoires in COVID-19. The wider study: Italy, Spain and the United States were the sources of the convalescent and acute COVID-19 samples. T cells, B-cell-depleted T cells, or PBMCs supplied cDNA or gDNA.

As handled by the study authors: Reference gene primer amplification yielded estimated nucleated cell counts. The repertoire was sequenced with immunoSEQ multiplex PCR; TCRdb's copy has only in-frame clones and lacks some. For V, J and clone size, that table is used; D and trimming come from the DNA. Of fewer than 250,000 clones listed, 70% to 90% are singletons. The CDR3 runs 12 residues. V was clipped by 1 base and J by 9 bases, with 9 bases between them. Germline V lookup: CDR1 LGHDT, CDR2 YNNKEL (reference sequence). J is TRBJ1-2 and V is TRBV3-1 (or the pseudogene TRBV3-2); D is unresolved. The sequence was obtained from a woman between 55 and 75 years old with active or convalescent COVID-19. Sequences were obtained from peripheral blood. The CDR3 nucleotides are TGTGCCAGCAGCCAAGTGCGGGGTCGCTACACCTTC. Translation: CASSQVRGRYTF.